The clone carrying this TCR beta chain has just a few counts. This CDR3 comprises 16 residues. The V end lost 2 bases, the J end lost 4 bases, and 13 bases lay between the germline ends. Germline V gene data show CDR1 as KGHDR and CDR2 as SFDVKD. This sample is drawn from a study of blood T cell repertoires in COVID-19. Study in general: The analysed material was cDNA or gDNA that came from T cells, B-cell-depleted T cells, or PBMCs.

Participants, 18 to 89 years old, spanned around 26 US areas. Assignment of participants to cohorts was predicated upon participant-reported clinical history. Method: immunoSEQ multiplex PCR; TCRdb's copy keeps in-frame clones and lacks some. The sample contains 500,000 or so clones, about 85% of which appear only once. What was sequenced was PBMCs or T cells enriched from blood (not recorded which). This sequence originates from a woman aged 18-29 years who had recovered from COVID-19. This chain joins TRBV24-1 and TRBJ2-2; D perhaps matches TRBD2 (6 bases). The CDR3 DNA reads as TGTGCCACCAGTGATTCCGGCGGAGGGAGCACCGGGGAGCTGTTTTTT. The encoded protein is CATSDSGGGSTGELFF.